Here is one T cell receptor beta chain with its context. Its cognate antigen is unknown. The data originate from a study of T cell repertoires and HLA-DP antigens. Clones were read by immunoSEQ multiplex PCR, and TCRdb kept only the in-frame ones, dropping some. The profile shows about 110,000 clones, 80% to 95% of them singletons. Germline V gene sequence: CDR1 SQVTM, CDR2 ANQGSEA. The CDR3 length is 14 residues. V was clipped by 2 bases and J by 1 base, with 10 bases between them. Untouched CD4+ T cells were bead-isolated at about 98% purity. The specimen was CD4+ T cells from PBMCs. This TCR was recovered from a woman between 18 and 29 years old in good health and CMV-seronegative. The chain has TRBV29-1 and TRBJ2-3; TRBD2 might be the D (6 bases). The CDR3 bases are TGCAGCGTTGAAATCCCGGGAGGCACAGATACGCAGTATTTT. Protein sequence: CSVEIPGGTDTQYF.